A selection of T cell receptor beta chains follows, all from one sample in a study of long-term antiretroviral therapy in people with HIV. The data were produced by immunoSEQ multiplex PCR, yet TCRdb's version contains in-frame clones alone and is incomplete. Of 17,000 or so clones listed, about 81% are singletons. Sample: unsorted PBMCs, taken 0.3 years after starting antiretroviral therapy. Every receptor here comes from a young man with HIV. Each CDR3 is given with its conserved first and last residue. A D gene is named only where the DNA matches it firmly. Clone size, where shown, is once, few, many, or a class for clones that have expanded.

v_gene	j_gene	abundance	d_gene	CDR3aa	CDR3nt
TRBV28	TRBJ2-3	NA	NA	CASSLPLALTQYF	TGTGCCAGCAGCTTACCCCTGGCGCTTACGCAGTATTTT
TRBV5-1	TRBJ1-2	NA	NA	CASSYDSYGYTF	TGCGCCAGCAGCTATGACAGCTATGGCTACACCTTC
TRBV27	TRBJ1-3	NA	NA	CASSPRTPGSGNTIYF	TGTGCCAGCAGTCCCCGGACTCCCGGCTCTGGAAACACCATATATTTT
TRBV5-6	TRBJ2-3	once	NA	CASSLVGGESTDTQYF	TGTGCCAGCAGCTTGGTCGGTGGTGAGAGCACAGATACGCAGTATTTT
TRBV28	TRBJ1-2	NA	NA	CASSWGSYGYTF	TGTGCCAGCAGCTGGGGAAGCTATGGCTACACCTTC
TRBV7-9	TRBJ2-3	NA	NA	CASSPTIAATDTQYF	TGTGCCAGCAGCCCCACAATAGCGGCGACAGATACGCAGTATTTT
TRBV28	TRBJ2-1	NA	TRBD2	CASSLGGELAPEQFF	TGTGCCAGCAGTTTAGGGGGGGAGCTAGCGCCTGAGCAGTTCTTC
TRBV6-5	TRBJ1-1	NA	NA	CASTSLGYTEAFF	TGTGCCAGCACCAGCTTAGGGTACACTGAAGCTTTCTTT
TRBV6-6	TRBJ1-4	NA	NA	CASTGEFNEKLFF	TGTGCCAGCACGGGGGAGTTTAATGAAAAACTGTTTTTT
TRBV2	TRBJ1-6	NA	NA	CASSEGAAGSPLHF	TGTGCCAGCAGTGAGGGCGCGGCGGGTTCACCCCTCCACTTT